These T cell receptor beta chains were read from a single sample in a study of T cell repertoires in cytomegalovirus infection. The antigens of these receptors remain unknown. MiXCR, applied by TCRdb to the reads, yields one record per CDR3 protein. The repertoire consists of approximately 990,000 distinct CDR3 sequences, with approximately 30% occurring once and the leading ten covering under 15%. This specimen was cultured CD8+ T cells from PBMCs, taken from culture after CMV antigen stimulation. The receptors derive from a human donor in good health (CMV status not recorded). Some clones in this sample may be carry-over from other donors' samples. The CDR3 runs from the conserved cysteine through the conserved F or W. A D gene is named only where the DNA matches it firmly. The size entry is marked missing in some rows and otherwise reads once, few, many or a size class.

D gene: TRBD2; clone size: .; V gene: TRBV10-2; J gene: TRBJ2-3; CDR3 protein: CASSEGLALGSDTQYF; CDR3 DNA: TGCGCCAGCAGTGAGGGACTAGCCTTAGGGTCGGATACGCAGTATTTT
D gene: TRBD1; clone size: few; V gene: TRBV5-6; J gene: TRBJ1-1; CDR3 protein: CASTGQGNTEAFF; CDR3 DNA: TGTGCCAGCACCGGACAGGGGAACACTGAAGCTTTCTTT
D gene: TRBD1; clone size: .; V gene: TRBV12-3/TRBV12-4; J gene: TRBJ2-5; CDR3 protein: CASRRTGQQYQETQYF; CDR3 DNA: TGTGCCAGCAGACGGACAGGCCAACAGTACCAAGAGACCCAGTACTTC
D gene: .; clone size: .; V gene: TRBV20-1; J gene: TRBJ2-1; CDR3 protein: CSARPTLEQFF; CDR3 DNA: TGCAGTGCTCGCCCTACCCTTGAGCAGTTCTTC
D gene: .; clone size: .; V gene: TRBV9; J gene: TRBJ2-5; CDR3 protein: CASSLGGGAQYF; CDR3 DNA: TGTGCCAGCAGCCTAGGAGGAGGGGCCCAGTACTTC
D gene: .; clone size: many; V gene: TRBV7-9; J gene: TRBJ2-7; CDR3 protein: CASSDRDKPYEQYF; CDR3 DNA: TGTGCCAGCAGCGACCGGGACAAACCCTACGAGCAGTACTTC
D gene: TRBD2; clone size: many; V gene: TRBV12-5; J gene: TRBJ2-1; CDR3 protein: CASAPLAGPYNEQFF; CDR3 DNA: TGTGCTAGTGCCCCCTTAGCGGGACCATACAATGAGCAGTTCTTC
D gene: TRBD1; clone size: .; V gene: TRBV27; J gene: TRBJ2-5; CDR3 protein: CASTPGTGRETQYF; CDR3 DNA: TGTGCCAGCACCCCCGGGACAGGGCGAGAGACCCAGTACTTC
D gene: .; clone size: few; V gene: TRBV19; J gene: TRBJ2-1; CDR3 protein: CASSTDSHNEQFF; CDR3 DNA: TGTGCCAGTAGTACGGACTCACACAATGAGCAGTTCTTC
D gene: .; clone size: many; V gene: TRBV7-2; J gene: TRBJ2-1; CDR3 protein: CASSADSSYNEQFF; CDR3 DNA: TGTGCCAGCAGCGCCGACTCTTCCTACAATGAGCAGTTCTTC
D gene: .; clone size: .; V gene: TRBV7-6; J gene: TRBJ2-2; CDR3 protein: CASSLARVSPNTGELFF; CDR3 DNA: TGTGCCAGCAGCTTAGCGCGGGTCTCTCCGAACACCGGGGAGCTGTTTTTT
D gene: .; clone size: few; V gene: TRBV27; J gene: TRBJ2-5; CDR3 protein: CASSKSGGWGETQYF; CDR3 DNA: TGTGCCAGCAGCAAGTCTGGGGGGTGGGGAGAGACCCAGTACTTC
D gene: .; clone size: .; V gene: TRBV19; J gene: TRBJ2-3; CDR3 protein: CASSTVSQTDTQYF; CDR3 DNA: TGTGCCAGTAGTACCGTCTCTCAAACAGATACGCAGTATTTT
D gene: .; clone size: .; V gene: TRBV29-1; J gene: TRBJ1-5; CDR3 protein: CSVEDGGTQPQHF; CDR3 DNA: TGCAGCGTTGAAGACGGAGGGACCCAGCCCCAGCATTTT
D gene: .; clone size: few; V gene: TRBV4-1; J gene: TRBJ2-2; CDR3 protein: CASTRTLNTGELFF; CDR3 DNA: TGCGCCAGCACTAGGACTTTAAACACCGGGGAGCTGTTTTTT
D gene: .; clone size: .; V gene: TRBV6-5; J gene: TRBJ1-2; CDR3 protein: CASRDPEGYTF; CDR3 DNA: TGTGCCAGCAGGGACCCTGAGGGCTACACCTTC
D gene: .; clone size: .; V gene: TRBV27; J gene: TRBJ2-7; CDR3 protein: CASSLSNEGSSPYEQYF; CDR3 DNA: TGTGCCAGCAGTTTATCGAACGAGGGTAGCTCCCCCTACGAGCAGTACTTC
D gene: .; clone size: .; V gene: TRBV5-1; J gene: TRBJ2-3; CDR3 protein: CASSLVAGPTDTQYF; CDR3 DNA: TGCGCCAGCAGCTTGGTGGCCGGACCCACAGATACGCAGTATTTT
D gene: .; clone size: .; V gene: TRBV6-2/TRBV6-3; J gene: TRBJ1-3; CDR3 protein: CASSYPDTSGNTIYF; CDR3 DNA: TGTGCCAGCAGTTACCCCGACACCTCTGGAAACACCATATATTTT
D gene: .; clone size: .; V gene: TRBV15; J gene: TRBJ2-2; CDR3 protein: CATSSRSWGGELFF; CDR3 DNA: TGTGCCACCAGCTCCCGCTCGTGGGGAGGGGAGCTGTTTTTT
D gene: TRBD1; clone size: .; V gene: TRBV5-1; J gene: TRBJ2-1; CDR3 protein: CASSWGQGGDEQFF; CDR3 DNA: TGCGCCAGCAGCTGGGGACAGGGGGGCGATGAGCAGTTCTTC
D gene: .; clone size: many; V gene: TRBV7-6; J gene: TRBJ2-1; CDR3 protein: CASSLGASNEQFF; CDR3 DNA: TGTGCCAGCAGCTTAGGGGCATCAAATGAGCAGTTCTTC
D gene: .; clone size: .; V gene: TRBV6-5; J gene: TRBJ1-1; CDR3 protein: CASSYSDSTEAFF; CDR3 DNA: TGTGCCAGCAGTTACTCGGACAGCACTGAAGCTTTCTTT
D gene: .; clone size: many; V gene: TRBV12-3/TRBV12-4; J gene: TRBJ1-1; CDR3 protein: CASSWGGNTEAFF; CDR3 DNA: TGTGCCAGCAGCTGGGGAGGGAACACTGAAGCTTTCTTT
D gene: TRBD1; clone size: .; V gene: TRBV2; J gene: TRBJ1-2; CDR3 protein: CASTRDREYYGYTF; CDR3 DNA: TGTGCCAGCACCCGGGACAGGGAGTACTATGGCTACACCTTC
D gene: .; clone size: .; V gene: TRBV19; J gene: TRBJ2-1; CDR3 protein: CASSMGGSEISYNEQFF; CDR3 DNA: TGTGCCAGTAGTATGGGGGGCAGTGAAATCTCCTACAATGAGCAGTTCTTC